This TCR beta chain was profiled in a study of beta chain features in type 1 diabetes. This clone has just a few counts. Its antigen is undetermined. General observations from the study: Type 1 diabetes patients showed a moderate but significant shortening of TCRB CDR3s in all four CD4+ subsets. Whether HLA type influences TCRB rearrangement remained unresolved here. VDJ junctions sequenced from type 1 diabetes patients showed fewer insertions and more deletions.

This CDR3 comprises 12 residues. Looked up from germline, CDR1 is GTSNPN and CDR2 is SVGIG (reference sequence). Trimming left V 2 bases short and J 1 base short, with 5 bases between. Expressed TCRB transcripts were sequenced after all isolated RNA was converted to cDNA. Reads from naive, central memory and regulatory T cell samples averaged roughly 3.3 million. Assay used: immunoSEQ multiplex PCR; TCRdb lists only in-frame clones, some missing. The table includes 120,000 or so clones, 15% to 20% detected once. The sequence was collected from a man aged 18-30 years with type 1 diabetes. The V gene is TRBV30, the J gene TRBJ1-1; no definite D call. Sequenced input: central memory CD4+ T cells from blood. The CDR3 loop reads CAWSWGNTEAFF. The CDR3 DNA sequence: TGTGCCTGGAGTTGGGGGAACACTGAAGCTTTCTTT.